This is a list of T cell receptor beta chains from one sample in a study of T cells in Graves' hyperthyroidism and ophthalmopathy. From the multiplex PCR reads, TCRdb called clonotypes with MiXCR, one entry per CDR3 protein. This repertoire shows hundreds of thousands of distinct CDR3 sequences, 11% to 15% found once; its top ten account for about a tenth. The specimen was blood. All receptors derive from a woman in her late teens or twenties with Graves' hyperthyroidism. CDR3s include the opening cysteine and the closing phenylalanine or tryptophan. A D gene is named only where the DNA matches it firmly. Clone size, where shown, is once, few, many, or a class for clones that have expanded.

TRBD1,many,13,TRBJ2-5,TRBV12-3/TRBV12-4,TGTGCCAGCAGGGCAGGGGGCAGGGAGACCCAGTACTTC,CASRAGGRETQYF
-,many,12,TRBJ1-5,TRBV20-1,TGCAGTGCTAGTTATAGCAATCAGCCCCAGCATTTT,CSASYSNQPQHF
-,many,11,TRBJ2-1,TRBV2,TGTGCCAGCAACAAAGCGAATGAGCAGTTCTTC,CASNKANEQFF
TRBD2,many,18,TRBJ2-3,TRBV7-2,TGTGCCAGCAGGCATGCTCCGGGACTAGGTGGGAGCACAGATACGCAGTATTTT,CASRHAPGLGGSTDTQYF
-,many,16,TRBJ1-1,TRBV6-1,TGTGCCAGCAGACCCGGGGGAGGGATAGTTGACACTGAAGCTTTCTTT,CASRPGGGIVDTEAFF
-,many,14,TRBJ1-1,TRBV13,TGTGCCAGCAGCTTAGGGCGTAGTAAGACTGAAGCTTTCTTT,CASSLGRSKTEAFF
-,many,16,TRBJ2-1,TRBV7-2,TGTGCCAGCAGCTCCTACGGATACAACAAGTACAATGAGCAGTTCTTC,CASSSYGYNKYNEQFF
TRBD2,many,18,TRBJ2-1,TRBV3-1,TGTGCCAGCAGCCACCCTCTCCGGACTAGCGGGATCCTCAATGAGCAGTTCTTC,CASSHPLRTSGILNEQFF
-,many,15,TRBJ2-1,TRBV6-2/TRBV6-3,TGTGCCAGCAGAAAAGGACGGAGACCCTGGGGTGAGCAGTTCTTC,CASRKGRRPWGEQFF
TRBD1,few,14,TRBJ2-1,TRBV28,TGTGCCAGTACAGGGGAGCCCATTTACAATGAGCAGTTCTTC,CASTGEPIYNEQFF
TRBD2,many,15,TRBJ2-7,TRBV7-3,TGTGCCAGCAGCTTAGGAGCGGGGACCACCTACGAGCAGTACTTC,CASSLGAGTTYEQYF
-,few,17,TRBJ1-5,TRBV28,TGTGCCAGCAGTTTATGGTCAGGGAAGAGGCGCAATCAGCCCCAGCATTTT,CASSLWSGKRRNQPQHF
-,few,10,TRBJ2-1,TRBV6-2/TRBV6-3,TGTGCCAGGATCTACAATGAGCAGTTCTTC,CARIYNEQFF
-,many,15,TRBJ2-1,TRBV24-1,TGTGCCACCAGCGATCTAGCGAGAGACTACAATGAGCAGTTCTTC,CATSDLARDYNEQFF
-,many,15,TRBJ1-2,TRBV3-1,TGTGCCAGCAGCCAAGATCTTGGCAGCTACTATGGCTACACCTTC,CASSQDLGSYYGYTF
TRBD2,-,16,TRBJ2-1,TRBV30,TGTGCCTGGGGTGTACTGCGGGGGGCTCGACACAATGAGCAGTTCTTC,CAWGVLRGARHNEQFF
-,many,13,TRBJ2-3,TRBV20-1,TGCAGTGCTGGTAAAGAGCCCACAGATACGCAGTATTTT,CSAGKEPTDTQYF
-,few,13,TRBJ2-5,TRBV20-1,TGCAGTGCTAGATCCGCCCGGGCGGAGACCCAGTACTTC,CSARSARAETQYF
-,many,16,TRBJ1-1,TRBV15,TGTGCCACCAGCAGATCCCACAGGGAGAAGAACACTGAAGCTTTCTTT,CATSRSHREKNTEAFF
TRBD2,many,13,TRBJ2-3,TRBV7-9,TGTGCCAGCCCTTCGGGGGGTGAGGATACGCAGTATTTT,CASPSGGEDTQYF
-,many,13,TRBJ1-2,TRBV2,TGTGCCAGCACCCGGGACGGGTCCTATGGCTACACCTTC,CASTRDGSYGYTF
-,few,16,TRBJ2-5,TRBV2,TGCGCCAGCAGCCAAGCAGTCCTGGGGAACCAAGAGACCCAGTACTTC,CASSQAVLGNQETQYF
-,-,15,TRBJ2-2,TRBV4-2,TGTGCCAGCAGCCAAGACCGGACTTACAATGACCAAGGTGTTTTT,CASSQDRTYNDQGVF
TRBD2,few,16,TRBJ2-3,TRBV5-5,TGTGCCAGCGGCCGGGGACTAGCGGGAGAGGCAGATACGCAGTATTTT,CASGRGLAGEADTQYF